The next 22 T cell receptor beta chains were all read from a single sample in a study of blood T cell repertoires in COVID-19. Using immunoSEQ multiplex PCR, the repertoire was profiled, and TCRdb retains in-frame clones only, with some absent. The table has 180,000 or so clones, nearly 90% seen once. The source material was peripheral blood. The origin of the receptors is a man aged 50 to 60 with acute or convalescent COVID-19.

In DNA, the CDR3 is TGTGCCAGCAGTTACTACGGAGTTAACTATGGCTACACCTTC. Its translation is CASSYYGVNYGYTF. The chain recombines TRBV6-6 with TRBJ1-2, with no clear D. Germline V CDR1 and CDR2: MNHNY, SVGAGI (reference sequence). CDR3 size: 14 residues. Trimming pared 1 base from V and 1 base from J, leaving 7 bases between.

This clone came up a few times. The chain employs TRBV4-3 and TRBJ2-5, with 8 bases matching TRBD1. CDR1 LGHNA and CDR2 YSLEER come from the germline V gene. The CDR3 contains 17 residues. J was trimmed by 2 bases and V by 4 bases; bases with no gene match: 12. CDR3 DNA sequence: TGCGCCAGCAGCCTACTCCCCGGACAGGGCGGACAAGAGACCCAGTACTTC. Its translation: CASSLLPGQGGQETQYF.

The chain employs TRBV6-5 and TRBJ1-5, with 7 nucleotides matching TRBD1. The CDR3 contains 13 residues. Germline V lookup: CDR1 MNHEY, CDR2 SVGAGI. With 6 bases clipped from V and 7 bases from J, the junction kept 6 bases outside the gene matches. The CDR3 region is CASRPTGQQPQHF. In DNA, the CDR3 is TGTGCCAGCAGACCGACAGGGCAACAGCCCCAGCATTTT.

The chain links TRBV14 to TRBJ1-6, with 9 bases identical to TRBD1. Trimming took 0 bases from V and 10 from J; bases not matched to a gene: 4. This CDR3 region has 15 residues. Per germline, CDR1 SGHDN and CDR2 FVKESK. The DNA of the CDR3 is TGTGCCAGCAGCCAAGACACAGGGGGCTACTCACCCCTCCACTTT. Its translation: CASSQDTGGYSPLHF.

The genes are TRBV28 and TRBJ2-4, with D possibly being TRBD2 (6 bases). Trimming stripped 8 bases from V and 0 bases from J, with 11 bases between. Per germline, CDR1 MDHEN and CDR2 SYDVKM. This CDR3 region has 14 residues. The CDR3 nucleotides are TGTGCCAGCGGGAGGTTTTCAGCCAAAAACATTCAGTACTTC. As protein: CASGRFSAKNIQYF.

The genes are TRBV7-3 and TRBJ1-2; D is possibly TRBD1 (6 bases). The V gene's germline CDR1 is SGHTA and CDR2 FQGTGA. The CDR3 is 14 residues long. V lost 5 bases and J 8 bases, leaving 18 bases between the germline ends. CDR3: CASSPEHRVGGYTF. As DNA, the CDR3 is TGTGCCAGCAGCCCGGAGCACAGGGTTGGGGGCTACACCTTC.

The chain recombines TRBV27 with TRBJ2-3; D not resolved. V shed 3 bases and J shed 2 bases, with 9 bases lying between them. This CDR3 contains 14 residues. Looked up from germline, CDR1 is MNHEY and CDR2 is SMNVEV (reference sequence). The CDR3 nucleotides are TGTGCCAGCAGTTTCTCGCGTAACACAGATACGCAGTATTTT. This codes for CASSFSRNTDTQYF.

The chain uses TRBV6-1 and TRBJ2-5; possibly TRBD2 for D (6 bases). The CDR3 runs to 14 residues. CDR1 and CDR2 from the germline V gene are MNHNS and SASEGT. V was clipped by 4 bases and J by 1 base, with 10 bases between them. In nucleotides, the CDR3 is TGTGCCAGCAGTGTAGCGGCTAGCCAAGAGACCCAGTACTTC. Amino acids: CASSVAASQETQYF.

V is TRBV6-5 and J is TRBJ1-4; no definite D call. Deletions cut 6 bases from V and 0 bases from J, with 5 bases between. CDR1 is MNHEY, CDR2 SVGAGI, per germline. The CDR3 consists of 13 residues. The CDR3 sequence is CASSLSTNEKLFF. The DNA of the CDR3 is TGTGCCAGCAGCCTCTCAACTAATGAAAAACTGTTTTTT.

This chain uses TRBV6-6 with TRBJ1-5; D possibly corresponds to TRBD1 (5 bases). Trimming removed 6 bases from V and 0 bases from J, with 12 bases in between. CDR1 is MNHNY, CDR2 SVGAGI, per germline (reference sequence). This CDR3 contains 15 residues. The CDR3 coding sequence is TGTGCCAGCAGGTTGACAGTGGCTAGCAATCAGCCCCAGCATTTT. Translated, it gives CASRLTVASNQPQHF.

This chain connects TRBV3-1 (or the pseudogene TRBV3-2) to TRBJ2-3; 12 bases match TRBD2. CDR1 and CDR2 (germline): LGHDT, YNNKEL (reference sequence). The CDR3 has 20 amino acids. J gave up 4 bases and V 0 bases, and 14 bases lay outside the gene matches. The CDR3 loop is CASSQDLPSGGAPRSDTQYF. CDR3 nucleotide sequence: TGTGCCAGCAGCCAAGATTTGCCTAGCGGGGGGGCCCCTCGGTCAGATACGCAGTATTTT.

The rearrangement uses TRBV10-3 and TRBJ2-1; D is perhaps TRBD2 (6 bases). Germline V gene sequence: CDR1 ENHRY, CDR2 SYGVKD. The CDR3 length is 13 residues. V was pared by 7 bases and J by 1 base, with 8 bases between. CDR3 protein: CAIMAGSYNEQFF. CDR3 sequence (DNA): TGTGCCATCATGGCGGGATCCTACAATGAGCAGTTCTTC.

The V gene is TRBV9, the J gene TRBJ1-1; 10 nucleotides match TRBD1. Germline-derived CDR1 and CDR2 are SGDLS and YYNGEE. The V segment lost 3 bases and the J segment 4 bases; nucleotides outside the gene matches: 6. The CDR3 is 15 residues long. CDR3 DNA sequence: TGTGCCAGCAGCGCAGAGGACAGGGGGACCACTGAAGCTTTCTTT. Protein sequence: CASSAEDRGTTEAFF.

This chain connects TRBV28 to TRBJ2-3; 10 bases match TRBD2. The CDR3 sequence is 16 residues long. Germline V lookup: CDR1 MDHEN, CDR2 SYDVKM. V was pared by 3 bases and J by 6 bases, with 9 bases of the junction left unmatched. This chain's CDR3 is CASSFGLAGGGDTQYF. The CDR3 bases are TGTGCCAGCAGTTTTGGTTTAGCGGGGGGAGGTGATACGCAGTATTTT.

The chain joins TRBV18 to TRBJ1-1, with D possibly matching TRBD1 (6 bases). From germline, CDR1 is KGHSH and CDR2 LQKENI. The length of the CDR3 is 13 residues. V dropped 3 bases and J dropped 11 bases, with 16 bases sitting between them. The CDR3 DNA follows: TGTGCCAGCTCACCGAGCCCTTCAGGGGTGGCTTTCTTT. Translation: CASSPSPSGVAFF. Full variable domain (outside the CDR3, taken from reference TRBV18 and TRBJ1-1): NAGVMQNPRHLVRRRGQEARLRCSPMKGHSHVYWYRQLPEEGLKFMVYLQKENIIDESGMPKERFSAEFPKEGPSILRIQQVVRGDSAAYFCASSPSPSGVAFFGQGTRLTVV.

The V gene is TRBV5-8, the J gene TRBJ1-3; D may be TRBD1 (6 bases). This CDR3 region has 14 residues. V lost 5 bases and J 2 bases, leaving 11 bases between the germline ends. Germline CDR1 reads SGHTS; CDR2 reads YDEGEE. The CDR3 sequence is CASRIPGAGNTIYF. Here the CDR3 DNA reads TGTGCCAGCAGAATACCAGGGGCTGGAAACACCATATATTTT.

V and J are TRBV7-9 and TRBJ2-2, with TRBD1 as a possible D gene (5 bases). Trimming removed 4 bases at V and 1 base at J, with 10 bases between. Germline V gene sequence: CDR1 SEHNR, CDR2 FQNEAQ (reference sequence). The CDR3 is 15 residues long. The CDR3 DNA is TGTGCCAGCAGCTGGGGCGGCGGGAACACCGGGGAGCTGTTTTTT. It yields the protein CASSWGGGNTGELFF.

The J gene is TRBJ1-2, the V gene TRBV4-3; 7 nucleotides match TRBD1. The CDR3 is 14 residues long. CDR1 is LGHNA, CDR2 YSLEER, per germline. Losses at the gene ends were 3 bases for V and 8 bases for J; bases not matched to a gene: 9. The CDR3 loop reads CASSQTGTAGGYTF. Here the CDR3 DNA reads TGCGCCAGCAGCCAGACCGGGACAGCGGGCGGCTACACCTTC.

The CDR3, as DNA: TGTGCCAGCAGTTACAACAGGGACTCTGGAAACACCATATATTTT. Residues: CASSYNRDSGNTIYF. The chain has TRBV6-6 and TRBJ1-3, with a weak D call TRBD1 (6 bases). Germline CDR1 MNHNY, CDR2 SVGAGI (reference sequence). This CDR3 region has 15 residues. The V gene lost 2 bases and the J gene lost 0 bases, with 8 bases spanning the gap.

CDR3 region: CASSLELHRVLNPQHF. CDR3 nucleotide sequence: TGTGCCAGCAGTTTGGAACTTCACAGGGTTTTGAACCCCCAGCATTTT. The rearrangement uses TRBV28 and TRBJ1-5; D may be TRBD1 (6 bases). V was shortened by 3 bases and J by 10 bases, with 22 bases between the two germline ends. CDR1 and CDR2 from the germline V gene are MDHEN and SYDVKM. This CDR3 contains 16 residues.

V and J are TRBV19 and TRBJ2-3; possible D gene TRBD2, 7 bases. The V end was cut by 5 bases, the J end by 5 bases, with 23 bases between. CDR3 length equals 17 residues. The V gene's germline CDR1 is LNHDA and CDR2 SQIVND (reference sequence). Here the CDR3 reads CASSRSTGTTRVDTQYF. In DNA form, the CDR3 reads TGTGCCAGTAGTCGGTCAACAGGGACTACTAGGGTAGATACGCAGTATTTT.

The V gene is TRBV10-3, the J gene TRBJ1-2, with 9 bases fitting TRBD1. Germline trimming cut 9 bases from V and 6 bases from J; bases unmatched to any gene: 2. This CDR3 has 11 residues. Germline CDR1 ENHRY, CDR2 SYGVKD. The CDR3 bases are TGTGCCATGGGGACAGGGAATGGCTACACCTTC. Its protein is CAMGTGNGYTF.